The present T cell receptor beta chain was sequenced within a study of T cell changes during pregnancy in multiple sclerosis. Repertoires were generated with immunoSEQ multiplex PCR, while TCRdb's copy carries only in-frame clones and drops some. The sample records tens of thousands of clones, roughly 89% being singletons. V shed 1 base and J shed 6 bases, with 10 bases lying between them. CDR1 is SGHTA and CDR2 is FQGTGA in the germline V gene. This CDR3 has 13 amino acids. The V call is TRBV7-3, the J call TRBJ2-7; a weak D match, TRBD1 (5 bases). The source material was CD8+ T cells from peripheral blood mononuclear cells, sampled in the second trimester of pregnancy. The source of this sequence is a female donor with multiple sclerosis, enrolled in a pregnancy study. CDR3 loop: CASSLRLDSEQYF. The CDR3, as DNA: TGTGCCAGCAGCTTAAGGCTAGACAGCGAGCAGTACTTC.